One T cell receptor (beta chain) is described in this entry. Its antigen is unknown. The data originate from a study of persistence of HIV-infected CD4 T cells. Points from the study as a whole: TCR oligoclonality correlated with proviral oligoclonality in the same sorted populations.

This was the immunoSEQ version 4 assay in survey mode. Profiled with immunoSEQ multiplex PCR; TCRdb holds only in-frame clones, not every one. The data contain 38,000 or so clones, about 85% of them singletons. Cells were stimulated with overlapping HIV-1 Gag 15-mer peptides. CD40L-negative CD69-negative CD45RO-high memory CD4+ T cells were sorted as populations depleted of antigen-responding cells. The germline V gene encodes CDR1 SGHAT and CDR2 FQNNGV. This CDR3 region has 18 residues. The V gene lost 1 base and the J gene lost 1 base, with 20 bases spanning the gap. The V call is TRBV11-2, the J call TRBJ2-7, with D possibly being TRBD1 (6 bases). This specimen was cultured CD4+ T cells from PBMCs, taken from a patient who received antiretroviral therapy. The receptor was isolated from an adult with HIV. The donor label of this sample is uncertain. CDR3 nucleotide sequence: TGTGCCAGCAGCTTAGGGGTGGAAGGGGGTGTAGGGTCCTACGAGCAGTACTTC. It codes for CASSLGVEGGVGSYEQYF.